This TCR beta chain was retrieved from a study of CD8 T cells in Susac syndrome. CDR1 is SEHNR, CDR2 FQNEAQ, per germline (reference sequence). The CDR3 is 15 amino acids. This clonotype appeared once. The junction does not match germline at one end; this may be a read error. Random-hexamer reverse transcription was applied to roughly 0.45 to 1 ug RNA. In TCRdb, the immunoSEQ multiplex PCR reads were re-called with MiXCR into one record per CDR3 protein. The table has roughly 200,000 distinct CDR3 sequences, about 95% seen once. The rearrangement uses TRBV7-9 and TRBJ1-5; tentative D call: TRBD1 (5 bases). The sequence came from a human donor in good health. The sequenced sample consisted of CD4+ T cells from PBMCs. In nucleotides, the CDR3 is TGTGCCAGCAGCTTAACCACAGGTTTGGATCAGCCCCAGCTTTTT. Protein sequence: CASSLTTGLDQPQLF.